Following are 7 T cell receptor beta chains from one sample sequenced in a study of human T cells and chemical hapten exposure. Sample time point: patch test 3, about 24 weeks after DPC sensitization. As for treatment: therapeutic diphenylcyclopropenone sensitization with weekly scalp DPC. TCRdb itself ran the RACE reads through MiXCR, one entry per CDR3 protein. The data show over 100,000 distinct CDR3 sequences, roughly 12% seen once. Sequencing used whole blood, obtained in connection with sensitization to the hapten diphenylcyclopropenone (DPC). These TCRs come from a woman in her forties or fifties with alopecia areata. Some clones in this sample may be carry-over from other donors' samples.

The chain joins TRBV23-1 to TRBJ2-6; D gene ambiguous. TRBV23-1 is noted as an ORF with a role that remains uncertain. Deletions cut 8 bases from V and 0 bases from J, with 20 bases between. The CDR3 is 18 residues long. This CDR3 is CASAPTENRCSGANVLTF. In DNA form, the CDR3 reads TGCGCCAGCGCACCAACCGAGAACCGATGCTCTGGGGCCAACGTCCTGACTTTC.

V gene TRBV28 combines with J gene TRBJ2-7; D is perhaps TRBD1 or TRBD2 (5 bases each). The V gene's germline CDR1 is MDHEN and CDR2 SYDVKM. The CDR3 extends over 11 amino acids. V lost 8 bases, J lost 5 bases, and 10 bases lay in between. In nucleotides, the CDR3 is TGTGCCAGCTCCTGGGGACACGAGCAGTACTTC. Translated, it gives CASSWGHEQYF.

This clonotype has just a few counts. The genes are TRBV6-2 or TRBV6-3 and TRBJ2-5; no clear D gene. Per germline, CDR1 MNHEY and CDR2 SVGEGT. Trimming removed 2 bases from V and 7 bases from J, with 5 bases in between. The CDR3 runs to 11 residues. The CDR3 coding sequence is TGTGCCAGCAGTTACGTCGGGACCCAGTACTTC. Encoded protein: CASSYVGTQYF.

This clonotype has a count of ten or more. The chain has TRBV12-3 or TRBV12-4 and TRBJ2-1; 8 nucleotides align to TRBD1. V was pared by 6 bases and J by 9 bases, with 7 bases of the junction left unmatched. CDR3 size: 13 residues. CDR3 region: CASSWTGLAEQFF. DNA for the CDR3: TGTGCCAGCAGCTGGACAGGGCTAGCTGAGCAGTTCTTC.

This clonotype was detected a few times. The rearrangement links TRBV6-1 to TRBJ2-1; 10 bases line up with TRBD2. Germline lookup yields CDR1 MNHNS and CDR2 SASEGT. V shed 5 bases and J 2 bases; nucleotides not matched to a gene: 3. CDR3 length: 15 residues. The CDR3 spells CASSNGLAAYNEQFF. CDR3 DNA sequence: TGTGCCAGCAGTAACGGACTAGCGGCCTACAATGAGCAGTTCTTC.

This clonotype was seen many times. The chain is built from TRBV5-1 and TRBJ2-7, with D perhaps TRBD2 (5 bases). The CDR3 consists of 13 residues. Germline V gene data show CDR1 as SGHRS and CDR2 as YFSETQ. The V gene lost 6 bases and the J gene lost 2 bases, with 12 bases spanning the gap. CDR3 residues: CASNLDGTYEQYF. The CDR3 DNA reads as TGCGCCAGCAACCTGGACGGGACCTACGAGCAGTACTTC.

The rearrangement joins TRBV5-1 to TRBJ2-3; D is perhaps TRBD1 (5 bases). The CDR3 has 14 amino acids. With 4 bases removed from V and 1 base from J, the gap between germline ends came to 10 bases. The V gene's germline CDR1 is SGHRS and CDR2 YFSETQ. CDR3 amino acids: CASSPLQGTDTQYF. CDR3 nucleotide sequence: TGCGCCAGCAGCCCGTTACAGGGCACAGATACGCAGTATTTT.